A single sample is the source of the 5 T cell receptor beta chains below, sequenced in a study of cytomegalovirus exposure and HLA in healthy donors. Researchers ran the PCR with 60 Vbeta and 13 Jbeta primers. The protocol was immunoSEQ multiplex PCR, while the TCRdb copy is restricted to in-frame clones and leaves out a portion. This sample has some 91,000 clones, with about 78% found just once. Input material: PBMCs. The receptors here all came from a man aged 40-49 years in good health and CMV-seronegative.

This clone has more than one count but fewer than ten. The genes are TRBV27 and TRBJ2-2; D gene uncertain. Deletions cut 5 bases from V and 3 bases from J, with 4 bases between. Germline V gives CDR1 MNHEY, CDR2 SMNVEV (reference sequence). This CDR3 is 12 amino acids long. The CDR3: CASSTYTGELFF. The CDR3 DNA is TGTGCCAGCAGTACATACACCGGGGAGCTGTTTTTT.

The gene calls are TRBV4-1 and TRBJ2-3, with TRBD2 matching over 8 bases. The CDR3 sequence is 15 residues long. V lost 5 bases, J lost 2 bases, and 6 bases stayed unmatched. Germline V lookup: CDR1 MGHRA, CDR2 YSYEKL. CDR3 loop: CASSSAGGPTDTQYF. As DNA, the CDR3 is TGCGCCAGCAGCTCCGCGGGAGGACCCACAGATACGCAGTATTTT.

This clone was counted a few times. The rearrangement joins TRBV5-1 to TRBJ2-1; possible D gene TRBD2, 6 bases. CDR3 length equals 16 residues. Per germline, CDR1 SGHRS and CDR2 YFSETQ. The V end was cut by 0 bases, the J end by 4 bases, with 14 bases between. The CDR3 loop is CASSLETGASYNEQFF. CDR3 nucleotides: TGCGCCAGCAGCTTGGAAACGGGAGCATCTTACAATGAGCAGTTCTTC.

In nucleotides, the CDR3 is TGTGCCAGCAGCCGGACAGGGAACACTGAAGCTTTCTTT. This gives the protein CASSRTGNTEAFF. The gene calls are TRBV7-6 and TRBJ1-1; the match to TRBD1 covers 7 bases. CDR1 SGHVS and CDR2 FNYEAQ come from the germline V gene. Germline trimming cut 5 bases from V and 1 base from J; bases unmatched to any gene: 1. The CDR3 runs 13 residues. Complete variable domain (other parts from reference TRBV7-6 and TRBJ1-1): GAGVSQSPRYKVTKRGQDVALRCDPISGHVSLYWYRQALGQGPEFLTYFNYEAQQDKSGLPNDRFSAERPEGSISTLTIQRTEQRDSAMYRCASSRTGNTEAFFGQGTRLTVV.

In regard to this clone: The junction departs from the called germline gene at one end, perhaps through a read error. The J gene is TRBJ2-5, the V gene TRBV2, with D perhaps matching TRBD2 (6 bases). Germline CDR1 SNHLY, CDR2 FYNNEI. This CDR3 spans 16 amino acids. CDR3 loop: CASSEWGGDLQGTQYF. As DNA, the CDR3 is TGTGCCAGCAGTGAATGGGGCGGGGACTTACAAGGGACCCAGTACTTC.